What follows is one TCR beta chain and its context. The data derive from a study of blood T cell repertoires in COVID-19. J was trimmed by 3 bases and V by 3 bases; bases with no gene match: 7. Germline CDR1 reads LGHNA; CDR2 reads YNFKEQ. The CDR3 extends over 15 amino acids. Here immunoSEQ multiplex PCR was the method, and the copy in TCRdb shows in-frame clones only, minus some. The sample shows under 45,000 clones, about 85% of them seen only once. What was sequenced was peripheral blood. This clonotype was sampled from a man aged 60 to 69 with acute or convalescent COVID-19. The chain couples TRBV4-2 to TRBJ1-1, with TRBD1 matching 7 bases. CDR3 sequence: CASSHGQVGDTEAFF. CDR3 DNA: TGTGCCAGCAGCCACGGACAGGTGGGAGACACTGAAGCTTTCTTT.